The 19 T cell receptor beta chains below come from one sample, sequenced in a study of T cell responses to AZD1222 COVID-19 vaccine (dated by TCRdb to about 2021). The library was made by the immunoSEQ multiplex PCR assay. In TCRdb, the immuneACCESS table is reduced to in-frame sequences with V and J assigned. These tables do not hold every clone; where another copy was compared, an unresolved V gene accounts for under half, and the others remain unexplained. The table for this sample lists over 120,000 clones. Clones ranked in the top ten supply about 2.2% of the sample. What the time point label conveys for this sample: baseline before first vaccination. The sequenced sample was peripheral blood. These receptors came from an adult in good health.

The chain joins TRBV6-2 or TRBV6-3 to TRBJ2-7; D gene ambiguous. The CDR3 loop spans 13 amino acids. Trimming stripped 4 bases from V and 0 bases from J, with 7 bases between. From germline, CDR1 is MNHEY and CDR2 SVGEGT. The CDR3 DNA follows: TGTGCCAGCAGTTGGACCATCTCCTACGAGCAGTACTTC. This encodes CASSWTISYEQYF.

The chain carries TRBV29-1 and TRBJ1-1; a possible D gene is TRBD1 (5 bases). This CDR3 is 12 amino acids long. V was trimmed by 7 bases and J by 3 bases, leaving 12 bases between them. Germline V gene data show CDR1 as SQVTM and CDR2 as ANQGSEA. The CDR3 is CSAAAGDTEAFF. The CDR3 coding sequence is TGCAGCGCCGCTGCGGGGGACACTGAAGCTTTCTTT.

The chain combines TRBV6-5 with TRBJ2-7; 7 nucleotides match TRBD1. CDR1 MNHEY and CDR2 SVGAGI come from the germline V gene. V shed 6 bases, J shed 2 bases, and the junction held 7 bases outside the gene matches. The CDR3 consists of 14 residues. The CDR3 DNA is TGTGCCAGCAGAGGGACAGAGGGAACCTACGAGCAGTACTTC. As protein: CASRGTEGTYEQYF.

This sequence joins TRBV3-1 (or the pseudogene TRBV3-2) and TRBJ2-2, with 11 bases identical to TRBD1. The V gene's germline CDR1 is LGHDT and CDR2 YNNKEL (reference sequence). V lost 2 bases, J lost 4 bases, and 3 bases stayed unmatched. The CDR3 has 16 amino acids. CDR3 in DNA: TGTGCCAGCAGCCAACCCGGACAGGGGGCCACCGGGGAGCTGTTTTTT. It translates to CASSQPGQGATGELFF.

The V call is TRBV6-2 or TRBV6-3, the J call TRBJ1-6; D may be TRBD1 (5 bases). Germline-derived CDR1 and CDR2 are MNHEY and SVGEGT. The CDR3 length is 15 residues. V gave up 0 bases and J gave up 7 bases, with 10 bases separating them. CDR3: CASSYSTGLNSPLHF. The CDR3 DNA is TGTGCCAGCAGTTACTCGACGGGGCTCAATTCACCCCTCCACTTT.

The chain recombines TRBV30 with TRBJ2-2, with D tentatively TRBD1 (6 bases). The CDR3 length is 14 residues. Trimming took 4 bases from V and 2 from J, leaving 11 bases between them. Germline CDR1 reads GTSNPN; CDR2 reads SVGIG (reference sequence). This chain's CDR3 is CAWTQDSNTGELFF. Written as DNA, the CDR3 is TGTGCCTGGACCCAGGACAGCAACACCGGGGAGCTGTTTTTT.

V gene TRBV4-1 combines with J gene TRBJ2-7, with no clear D. This CDR3 has 14 amino acids. The V and J ends lost 0 bases and 2 bases respectively, with 8 bases between them. Per the germline V gene, CDR1 is MGHRA and CDR2 is YSYEKL. The CDR3 coding sequence is TGCGCCAGCAGCCAAGATGATCTGACCTACGAGCAGTACTTC. Translating gives CASSQDDLTYEQYF.

This chain uses TRBV29-1 with TRBJ1-3; D might be TRBD1 (5 bases). The CDR3 runs to 13 residues. CDR1 and CDR2 (germline): SQVTM, ANQGSEA. Trimming removed 4 bases at V and 4 bases at J, with 11 bases between. The CDR3 sequence is CSVAGVSGNTIYF. CDR3 DNA: TGCAGCGTTGCGGGGGTTAGCGGAAACACCATATATTTT.

In DNA form, the CDR3 reads TGCAGCGTTGGGGCTAGCGGGGCCTACAATGAGCAGTTCTTC. It is translated as CSVGASGAYNEQFF. The genes are TRBV29-1 and TRBJ2-1; 9 nucleotides agree with TRBD2. The V gene's germline CDR1 is SQVTM and CDR2 ANQGSEA. The CDR3 totals 14 residues. V lost 4 bases, J lost 2 bases, and 3 bases stayed unmatched.

This chain uses TRBV5-6 with TRBJ1-6, with 7 bases identical to TRBD1. CDR1 SGHDT and CDR2 YYEEEE come from the germline V gene. V lost 2 bases, J lost 0 bases, and 5 bases stayed unmatched. This CDR3 is built from 17 residues. This CDR3 is CASSLPGQSSYNSPLHF. DNA for the CDR3: TGTGCCAGCAGCTTACCGGGACAGAGCTCCTATAATTCACCCCTCCACTTT.

V is TRBV25-1 and J is TRBJ1-2; unclear D gene. CDR1 and CDR2 from the germline V gene are MGHDK and SYGVNS. V was trimmed by 6 bases and J by 4 bases, leaving 12 bases between them. This CDR3 is 13 amino acids long. This chain's CDR3 is CASSDTIRYGYTF. Here the CDR3 DNA reads TGTGCCAGCAGCGACACCATTCGCTATGGCTACACCTTC.

This chain links TRBV27 with TRBJ2-1; 10 positions agree with TRBD1. The germline gives CDR1 MNHEY, CDR2 SMNVEV (reference sequence). The CDR3 length is 13 residues. V gave up 6 bases and J gave up 6 bases; unmatched junction bases: 2. CDR3 residues: CASSWTGGNEQFF. The CDR3 coding sequence is TGTGCCAGCAGCTGGACAGGGGGCAATGAGCAGTTCTTC.

The J gene is TRBJ1-2, the V gene TRBV5-5; weak D call: TRBD1 (6 bases). CDR1 and CDR2 from the germline V gene are SGHKS and YYEKEE (reference sequence). The CDR3 consists of 13 residues. V lost 0 bases, J lost 5 bases, and 8 bases lay in between. The CDR3 sequence is CASSLAQGYGYTF. The CDR3 nucleotides read TGTGCCAGCAGCTTGGCACAGGGTTATGGCTACACCTTC.

The V gene is TRBV7-2, the J gene TRBJ2-4; D is unclear. Germline CDR1 SGHTA, CDR2 FQGNSA. V was cut by 3 bases and J by 0 bases, with 12 bases left in between. This CDR3 is built from 16 residues. The DNA for the CDR3 is TGTGCCAGCAGCTTGGAAGCAGCCCTAGCCAAAAACATTCAGTACTTC. This gives the protein CASSLEAALAKNIQYF. Based on the CDR3 plus reference TRBV7-2 and TRBJ2-4, the full variable domain is GAGVSQSPSNKVTEKGKDVELRCDPISGHTALYWYRQSLGQGLEFLIYFQGNSAPDKSGLPSDRFSAERTGGSVSTLTIQRTQQEDSAVYLCASSLEAALAKNIQYFGAGTRLSVL.

This CDR3 reads CASSRVGASSGANVLTF. CDR3 in DNA: TGTGCCAGCTCACGGGTAGGGGCCAGCTCTGGGGCCAACGTCCTGACTTTC. The chain recombines TRBV18 with TRBJ2-6; tentative D call: TRBD1 (5 bases). The ends were cut back, 4 bases at V and 0 bases at J, with 13 bases in the middle. This CDR3 spans 17 amino acids. Germline V gene data show CDR1 as KGHSH and CDR2 as LQKENI.

This chain uses TRBV6-5 with TRBJ1-4; D not resolved. The germline V gene encodes CDR1 MNHEY and CDR2 SVGAGI. V lost 2 bases to trimming and J lost 3 bases, with 7 bases between them. The CDR3 extends over 14 amino acids. DNA for the CDR3: TGTGCCAGCAGTTACGGATCCTCTAATGAAAAACTGTTTTTT. It encodes CASSYGSSNEKLFF.

The chain employs TRBV3-1 (or the pseudogene TRBV3-2) and TRBJ1-3; D uncertain. V was trimmed by 0 bases and J by 3 bases, leaving 9 bases between them. Per the germline V gene, CDR1 is LGHDT and CDR2 is YNNKEL (reference sequence). This CDR3 region has 15 residues. As DNA, the CDR3 is TGTGCCAGCAGCCAAGAAGTCAGTATTGGAAACACCATATATTTT. This sequence encodes CASSQEVSIGNTIYF.

The CDR3 nucleotides are TGTGCCTGGAGGTCAAAGGGAGGCCCCGGGGAGCTGTTTTTT. Translation: CAWRSKGGPGELFF. V usage is TRBV30 and J usage is TRBJ2-2; the D gene is possibly TRBD2 (6 bases). The V gene's germline CDR1 is GTSNPN and CDR2 SVGIG (reference sequence). Trimming pared 3 bases from V and 6 bases from J, leaving 14 bases between. CDR3 length: 14 amino acids.

The DNA for the CDR3 is TGTGCCAGCAGCTTGGGTGGGTGGTTGGACCAGCCCCAGCATTTT. Encoded protein: CASSLGGWLDQPQHF. This chain links TRBV5-6 with TRBJ1-5; D is unclear. CDR3 length: 15 residues. Trimming stripped 0 bases from V and 7 bases from J, with 14 bases between. Germline V gene data show CDR1 as SGHDT and CDR2 as YYEEEE.